The clone carrying this T cell receptor beta chain has ten or more counts. Its target is not known. An oligonucleotide containing a UMI was ligated to the 3' end of TCR cDNA. Whole-blood samples were about 2.5 ml of peripheral blood from healthy adult volunteers. Cells were not sorted; total RNA input targeted about 1 to 1000 ng. Trimming removed 6 bases at V and 4 bases at J, with 13 bases between. The CDR3 runs to 14 residues. Germline loops: CDR1 KGHSH, CDR2 LQKENI. These data come from a study of naive and memory T cell subsets. Study-wide results and caveats: This RNA-based method may be sensitive to activation-related transcript changes.

Amplification of ligated cDNA took four PCR rounds with SP2 and nested alpha and beta constant primers. Alpha and beta constant region primers primed reverse transcription for blood and skin samples. TCRdb passed the 5' RACE reads through MiXCR, listing each CDR3 protein once. The sample includes over 50,000 distinct CDR3 sequences, about 8.3% of them seen just once. This chain uses TRBV18 with TRBJ1-5, with D uncertain. This receptor was obtained from a female donor in good health. In DNA form, the CDR3 reads TGTGCCAGCTCCCCTGTTTTCGGGAATCAGCCCCAGCATTTT. Translation: CASSPVFGNQPQHF.